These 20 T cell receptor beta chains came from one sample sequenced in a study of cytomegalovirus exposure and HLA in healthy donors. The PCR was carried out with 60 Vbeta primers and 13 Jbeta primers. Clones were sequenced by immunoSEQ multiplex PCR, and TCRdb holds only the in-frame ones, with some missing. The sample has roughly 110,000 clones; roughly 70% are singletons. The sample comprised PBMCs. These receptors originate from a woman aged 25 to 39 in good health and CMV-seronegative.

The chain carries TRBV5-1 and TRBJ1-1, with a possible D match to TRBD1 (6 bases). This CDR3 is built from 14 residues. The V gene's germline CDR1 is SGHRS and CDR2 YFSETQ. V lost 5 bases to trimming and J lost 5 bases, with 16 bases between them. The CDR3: CASRGSIQGTEAFF. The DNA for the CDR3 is TGCGCCAGCAGGGGCAGCATTCAGGGGACTGAAGCTTTCTTT.

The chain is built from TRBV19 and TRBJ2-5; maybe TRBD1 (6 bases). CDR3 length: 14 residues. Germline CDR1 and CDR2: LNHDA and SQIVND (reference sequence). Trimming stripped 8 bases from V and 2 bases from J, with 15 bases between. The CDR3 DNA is TGTGCCAGTGGTAATCCAGGACAGCAAGAGACCCAGTACTTC. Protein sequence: CASGNPGQQETQYF. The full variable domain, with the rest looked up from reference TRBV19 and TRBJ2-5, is DGGITQSPKYLFRKEGQNVTLSCEQNLNHDAMYWYRQDPGQGLRLIYYSQIVNDFQKGDIAEGYSVSREKKESFPLTVTSAQKNPTAFYLCASGNPGQQETQYFGPGTRLLVL.

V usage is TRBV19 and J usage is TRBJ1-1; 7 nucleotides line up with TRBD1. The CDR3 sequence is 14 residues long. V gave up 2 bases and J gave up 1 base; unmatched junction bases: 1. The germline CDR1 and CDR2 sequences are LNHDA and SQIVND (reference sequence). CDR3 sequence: CASSITGENTEAFF. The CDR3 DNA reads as TGTGCCAGTAGTATAACAGGGGAGAACACTGAAGCTTTCTTT.

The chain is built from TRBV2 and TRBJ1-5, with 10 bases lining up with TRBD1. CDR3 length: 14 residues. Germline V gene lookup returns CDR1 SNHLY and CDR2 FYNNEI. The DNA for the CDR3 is TGTGCTATCTCGGGGACAGGGGATGAGCAGCCCCAGCATTTT. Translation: CAISGTGDEQPQHF.

The CDR3 region is CASSPNAEAYGYTF. The CDR3 coding sequence is TGTGCCAGCTCACCAAACGCGGAGGCCTATGGCTACACCTTC. The chain recombines TRBV18 with TRBJ1-2, with unresolved D. V was shortened by 2 bases and J by 4 bases, with 11 bases between the two germline ends. Germline CDR1 reads KGHSH; CDR2 reads LQKENI. The CDR3 is 14 amino acids.

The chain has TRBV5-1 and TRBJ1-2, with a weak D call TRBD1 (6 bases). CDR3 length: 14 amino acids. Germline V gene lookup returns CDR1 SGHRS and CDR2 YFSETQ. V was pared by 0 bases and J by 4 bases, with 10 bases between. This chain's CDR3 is CASSLGQDLYGYTF. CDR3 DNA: TGCGCCAGCAGCTTGGGACAGGACCTCTATGGCTACACCTTC. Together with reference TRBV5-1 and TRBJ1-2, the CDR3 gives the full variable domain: KAGVTQTPRYLIKTRGQQVTLSCSPISGHRSVSWYQQTPGQGLQFLFEYFSETQRNKGNFPGRFSGRQFSNSRSEMNVSTLELGDSALYLCASSLGQDLYGYTFGSGTRLTVV.

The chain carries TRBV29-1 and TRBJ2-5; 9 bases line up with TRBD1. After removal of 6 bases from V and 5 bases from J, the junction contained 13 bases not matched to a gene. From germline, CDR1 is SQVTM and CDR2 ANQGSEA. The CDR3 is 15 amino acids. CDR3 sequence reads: CSVDPPRDRAETQYF. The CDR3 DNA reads TGCAGCGTGGACCCACCCCGGGACAGGGCCGAGACCCAGTACTTC.

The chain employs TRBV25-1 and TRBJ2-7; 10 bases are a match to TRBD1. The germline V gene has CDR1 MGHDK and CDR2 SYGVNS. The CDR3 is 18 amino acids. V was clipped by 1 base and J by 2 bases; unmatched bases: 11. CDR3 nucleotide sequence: TGTGCCAGCAGTGAATCGCCTCGGGGGGACAGGGGTACCTACGAGCAGTACTTC. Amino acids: CASSESPRGDRGTYEQYF.

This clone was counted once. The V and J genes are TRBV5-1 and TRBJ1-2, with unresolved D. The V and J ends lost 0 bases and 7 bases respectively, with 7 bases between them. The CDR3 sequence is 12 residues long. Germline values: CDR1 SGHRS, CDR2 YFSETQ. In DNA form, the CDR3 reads TGCGCCAGCAGCTTGGCCCTAAGTGGCTACACCTTC. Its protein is CASSLALSGYTF.

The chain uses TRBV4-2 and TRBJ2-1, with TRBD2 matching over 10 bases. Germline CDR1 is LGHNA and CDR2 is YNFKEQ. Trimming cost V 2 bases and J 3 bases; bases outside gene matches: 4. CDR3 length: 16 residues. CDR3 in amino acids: CASSQLAGAYYNEQFF. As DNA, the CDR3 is TGTGCCAGCAGCCAACTAGCGGGAGCTTACTACAATGAGCAGTTCTTC.

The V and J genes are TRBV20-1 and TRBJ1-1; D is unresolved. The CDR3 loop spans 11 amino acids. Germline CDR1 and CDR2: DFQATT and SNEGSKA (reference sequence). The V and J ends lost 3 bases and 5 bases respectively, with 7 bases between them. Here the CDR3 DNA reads TGCAGTGCTAGGTCGGAGACTGAAGCTTTCTTT. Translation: CSARSETEAFF.

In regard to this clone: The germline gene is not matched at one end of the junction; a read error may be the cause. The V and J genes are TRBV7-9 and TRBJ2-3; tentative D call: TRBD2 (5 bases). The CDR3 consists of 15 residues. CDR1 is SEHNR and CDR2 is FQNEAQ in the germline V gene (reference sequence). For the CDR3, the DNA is TGTTCCAGCAGCTCTCGACTACATTCGGCAGATACGCAGTATTTT. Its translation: CSSSSRLHSADTQYF.

The DNA for the CDR3 is TGTGCCAGCAGTAGAATGACTGTGGGCTATGGCTACACCTTC. Amino acids: CASSRMTVGYGYTF. The chain has TRBV6-6 and TRBJ1-2; D call uncertain. Trimming removed 5 bases at V and 4 bases at J, with 14 bases between. The CDR3 covers 14 residues. Germline V lookup: CDR1 MNHNY, CDR2 SVGAGI (reference sequence).

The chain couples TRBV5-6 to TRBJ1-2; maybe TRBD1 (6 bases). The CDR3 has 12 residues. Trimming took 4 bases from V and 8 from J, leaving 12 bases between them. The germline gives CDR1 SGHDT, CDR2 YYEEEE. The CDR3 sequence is CASSPRGSGYTF. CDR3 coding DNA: TGTGCCAGCAGCCCCAGGGGAAGCGGCTACACCTTC.

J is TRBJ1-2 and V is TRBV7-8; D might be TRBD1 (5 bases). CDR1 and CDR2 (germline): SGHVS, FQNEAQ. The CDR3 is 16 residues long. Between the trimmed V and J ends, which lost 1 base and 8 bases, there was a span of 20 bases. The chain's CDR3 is CASSLGIKGKVMGYTF. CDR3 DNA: TGTGCCAGCAGCTTAGGGATCAAGGGGAAGGTGATGGGCTACACCTTC.

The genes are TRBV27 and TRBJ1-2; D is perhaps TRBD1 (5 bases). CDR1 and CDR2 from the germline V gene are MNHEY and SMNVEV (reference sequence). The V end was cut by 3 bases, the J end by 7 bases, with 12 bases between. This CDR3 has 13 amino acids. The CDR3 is CASSFGQGGGYTF. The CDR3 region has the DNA TGTGCCAGCAGTTTTGGGCAGGGAGGTGGCTACACCTTC.

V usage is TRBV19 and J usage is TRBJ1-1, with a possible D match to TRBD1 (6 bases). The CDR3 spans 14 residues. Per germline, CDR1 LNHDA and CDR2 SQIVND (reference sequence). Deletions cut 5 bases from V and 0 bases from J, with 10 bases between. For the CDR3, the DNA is TGTGCCAGTAGTCTTGGACAGATGAACACTGAAGCTTTCTTT. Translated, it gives CASSLGQMNTEAFF.

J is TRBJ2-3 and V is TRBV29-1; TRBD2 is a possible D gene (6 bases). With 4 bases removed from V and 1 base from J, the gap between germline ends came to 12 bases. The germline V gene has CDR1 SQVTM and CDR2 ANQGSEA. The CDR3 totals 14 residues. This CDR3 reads CSVVRESGTDTQYF. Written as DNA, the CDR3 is TGCAGCGTTGTCCGGGAGAGTGGCACAGATACGCAGTATTTT.

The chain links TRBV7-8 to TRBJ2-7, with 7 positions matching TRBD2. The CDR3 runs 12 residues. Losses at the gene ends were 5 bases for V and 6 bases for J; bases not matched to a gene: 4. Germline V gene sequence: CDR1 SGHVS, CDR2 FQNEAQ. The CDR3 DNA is TGTGCCAGCAGCCCAGCTAGCGGCGAGCAGTACTTC. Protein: CASSPASGEQYF.

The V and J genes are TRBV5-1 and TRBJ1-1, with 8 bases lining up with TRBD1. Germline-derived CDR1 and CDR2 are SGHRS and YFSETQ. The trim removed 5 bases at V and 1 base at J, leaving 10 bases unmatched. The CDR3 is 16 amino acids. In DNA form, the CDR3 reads TGCGCCAGCAGGCAAACAGGGGGGGGACGGAACACTGAAGCTTTCTTT. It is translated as CASRQTGGGRNTEAFF.